This is a list of T cell receptor beta chains from one sample in a study of T-cell reconstitution after alpha-beta-depleted transplantation in children. TCRdb ran MiXCR on the PCR reads and lists one entry per CDR3 protein. The sample includes about 640,000 distinct CDR3 sequences, approximately 16% seen only once; the top ten take 0.85% to 1.3%. The starting material was PBMCs from the stem cell graft donor, obtained from the stem cell graft. The receptors stem from a human donor who donated a stem cell graft to a child with acute myeloid leukemia. Both conserved end residues are part of each CDR3. The D gene is left open where the match is weak. Some rows have no size entry. The others give once, few or many, or a class for an expanded clone.

D gene	V gene	CDR3 length	clone size	J gene	CDR3 protein	CDR3 DNA
NA	TRBV7-2	13	many	TRBJ2-5	CASSLGGSETQYF	TGTGCCAGCAGCTTAGGAGGGAGCGAGACCCAGTACTTC
NA	TRBV20-1	13	NA	TRBJ1-5	CSAYDRANQPQHF	TGCAGTGCATATGACAGAGCCAATCAGCCCCAGCATTTT
NA	TRBV12-3/TRBV12-4	13	few	TRBJ2-4	CASSFSSKNIQYF	TGTGCCAGCAGTTTTAGTTCCAAAAACATTCAGTACTTC
TRBD1	TRBV6-1	17	many	TRBJ1-2	CASSDEQLGQGARGYTF	TGTGCCAGCAGTGACGAACAACTAGGACAGGGGGCGAGGGGCTACACCTTC
NA	TRBV29-1	14	many	TRBJ2-3	CSVELEDSTDTQYF	TGCAGCGTTGAACTGGAGGACAGCACAGATACGCAGTATTTT
TRBD1	TRBV20-1	20	NA	TRBJ2-5	CCAREGSQGGLPTKRETQYF	TGCTGTGCTAGAGAAGGGTCACAGGGGGGCCTACCGACCAAAAGAGAGACCCAGTACTTC
NA	TRBV6-1	15	many	TRBJ2-1	CASSDRRDSYNEQFF	TGTGCCAGCAGTGACCGAAGGGATTCCTACAATGAGCAGTTCTTC
NA	TRBV7-2	13	NA	TRBJ1-1	CASSLDPQAEAFF	TGTGCCAGCAGCTTAGACCCCCAGGCTGAAGCTTTCTTT
NA	TRBV6-5	14	few	TRBJ2-7	CASSYHPEVSGQYF	TGTGCCAGCAGTTACCATCCTGAGGTCTCGGGGCAGTACTTC
TRBD1	TRBV12-3/TRBV12-4	15	NA	TRBJ1-3	CASSFLDRTGNTIYF	TGTGCCAGCAGTTTCCTGGACAGGACTGGAAACACCATATATTTT
NA	TRBV10-3	13	few	TRBJ1-1	CAFRREVNTEAFF	TGTGCCTTTCGCCGGGAGGTGAACACTGAAGCTTTCTTT
NA	TRBV6-1	16	NA	TRBJ1-5	CASSAMGTAISQPQHF	TGTGCCAGCAGTGCCATGGGGACGGCTATAAGTCAGCCCCAGCATTTT
NA	TRBV12-3/TRBV12-4	11	many	TRBJ2-3	CASSMTDTQYF	TGTGCCAGCAGCATGACGGATACGCAGTATTTT
TRBD1	TRBV28	14	NA	TRBJ1-5	CASSFRRGRWPQHF	TGTGCCAGCAGTTTTCGCAGGGGGCGCTGGCCCCAGCATTTT
NA	TRBV7-9	14	NA	TRBJ2-2	CASSSMGYTGELFF	TGTGCCAGCAGCTCCATGGGGTACACCGGGGAGCTGTTTTTT
TRBD1	TRBV7-9	14	few	TRBJ1-2	CASSPPGQEGGYTF	TGTGCCAGCAGCCCCCCGGGACAGGAGGGAGGCTACACCTTC
NA	TRBV12-3/TRBV12-4	13	many	TRBJ2-3	CASTSASTDTQYF	TGTGCCAGCACTTCAGCTAGCACAGATACGCAGTATTTT
NA	TRBV5-1	13	many	TRBJ2-1	CASSEGRYNEQFF	TGCGCCAGCAGCGAGGGCAGGTACAATGAGCAGTTCTTC
NA	TRBV29-1	10	many	TRBJ2-3	CSVSIDTQYF	TGCAGCGTCTCCATAGATACGCAGTATTTT
TRBD2	TRBV5-6	13	many	TRBJ2-3	CASGWTSGDTQYF	TGTGCCAGCGGATGGACTAGCGGGGATACGCAGTATTTT
NA	TRBV20-1	13	NA	TRBJ2-3	CSAPGPSTDTQYF	TGCAGTGCCCCGGGGCCCAGCACAGATACGCAGTATTTT
TRBD1	TRBV20-1	14	many	TRBJ2-3	CSALRGPGTDTQYF	TGCAGTGCCCTCAGGGGGCCAGGGACAGATACGCAGTATTTT
TRBD1	TRBV2	12	NA	TRBJ1-2	CATRTGDYGYTF	TGTGCCACCCGGACAGGGGACTATGGCTACACCTTC
NA	TRBV12-3/TRBV12-4	13	NA	TRBJ1-1	CASRGQGGGEAFF	TGTGCCAGCCGTGGTCAGGGTGGAGGTGAAGCTTTCTTT
NA	TRBV20-1	14	many	TRBJ2-3	CSARHRIITDTQYF	TGCAGTGCTAGACACAGGATTATCACAGATACGCAGTATTTT
TRBD1	TRBV7-2	16	few	TRBJ1-4	CASSPYPDRDGEKLFF	TGTGCCAGCAGCCCCTACCCGGACAGGGATGGGGAAAAACTGTTTTTT
NA	TRBV7-9	10	many	TRBJ1-1	CATMKTEAFF	TGTGCCACCATGAAGACTGAAGCTTTCTTT
NA	TRBV7-9	11	NA	TRBJ2-1	CASSLARTSFF	TGTGCCAGCAGCTTAGCCCGGACTTCGTTCTTC
NA	TRBV29-1	15	many	TRBJ2-1	CSVRKGVRANNEQFF	TGCAGCGTTCGGAAGGGCGTAAGGGCTAACAATGAGCAGTTCTTC
NA	TRBV30	12	NA	TRBJ2-5	CAWTSSRETQYF	TGTGCCTGGACATCTTCAAGGGAGACCCAGTACTTC
NA	TRBV20-1	12	many	TRBJ2-5	CSARFSFETQYF	TGCAGTGCTAGGTTTAGCTTCGAGACCCAGTACTTC
TRBD1	TRBV20-1	13	NA	TRBJ2-5	CCATLRGRETQYF	TGCTGCGCTACCCTCAGGGGGCGGGAGACCCAGTACTTC
NA	TRBV20-1	16	NA	TRBJ1-1	CSARAPRGVEDTEAFF	TGCAGTGCTAGAGCCCCCAGGGGAGTGGAGGACACTGAAGCTTTCTTT
NA	TRBV7-9	16	NA	TRBJ1-3	CASSLWTPNSGNTIYF	TGTGCCAGCAGCTTATGGACACCGAACTCTGGAAACACCATATATTTT
NA	TRBV5-6	16	many	TRBJ2-7	CASSVRDGVRSYEQYF	TGTGCCAGCAGCGTCCGGGACGGCGTAAGGTCCTACGAGCAGTACTTC
NA	TRBV12-3/TRBV12-4	12	many	TRBJ2-1	CASSRTGNEQFF	TGTGCCAGCAGCAGAACGGGTAATGAGCAGTTCTTC
NA	TRBV5-1	16	few	TRBJ2-7	CASSLEGYPSSYEQYF	TGCGCCAGCAGCTTGGAAGGTTATCCAAGTTCCTACGAGCAGTACTTC